These T cell receptor beta chains were read from a single sample in a study of cytomegalovirus exposure and HLA in healthy donors. The assay was immunoSEQ multiplex PCR, and TCRdb's table has in-frame clones only and misses some. Of around 130,000 clones listed, around 72% are singletons. Input material: PBMCs. The receptor set was obtained from a young woman in good health and CMV-seronegative. The conserved cysteine and the conserved F or W are not part of the CDR3 here.

TRBV18	TRBJ2-5	ASSPGTGQETQY
TRBV28	TRBJ1-2	ASSPNYGYT
TRBV7-2	TRBJ2-5	ASSPRGRLAGGTQY
TRBV25-1	TRBJ2-1	ASQLAGSYNEQF
TRBV30	TRBJ1-3	AWSVAGASGNTIY
TRBV14	TRBJ1-4	ASSSRTGGGKLF
TRBV4-1	TRBJ2-4	ASSQEGQGKY
TRBV5-1	TRBJ1-1	ASRVLQDTEAF
TRBV7-9	TRBJ1-2	ASSPGQGLGGYT
TRBV4-1	TRBJ2-3	ASSGGSKFPDTQY
TRBV6-1	TRBJ1-2	ASRASQGALGGYT
TRBV2	TRBJ1-4	ASRRQDEKLF
TRBV29-1	TRBJ1-2	SVEKEARDT
TRBV27	TRBJ2-3	ASSSGTSGSYADTQY
TRBV5-4	TRBJ2-3	ASRRTGTSVSTDTQY
TRBV25-1	TRBJ2-7	ASSPKGLAYEQY
TRBV25-1	TRBJ1-2	ASRPTGTGGGYT
TRBV2	TRBJ2-4	ASSPTTGRGDIQY